The source of this T cell receptor (beta chain) is a study of identical twins. V was cut by 5 bases and J by 7 bases, with 14 bases left in between. The CDR3 sequence is 14 residues long. Unique molecular identifiers were present on the cDNA, which also gained a universal primer site by template switching. TCRdb reprocessed the 5' RACE reads with MiXCR, giving one entry per CDR3 protein. The table shows about 190,000 distinct CDR3 sequences, with approximately 15% occurring only once. These records were also assigned to another study, of T cells expressing NK-cell markers. That paper notes: Source material for TCR beta repertoires consisted of sorted CD3+CD56+NKG2C+, CD3+CD56+NKG2C- and CD3+CD56-NKG2C+ T cells. Seven of eight sequenced donors tested HCMV-seropositive; one tested seronegative.

Material for sequencing was CD8+ T cells sorted from blood. V gene TRBV12-3 or TRBV12-4 combines with J gene TRBJ1-4; D ambiguous. This receptor was obtained from a woman aged 18 to 35 in good health. The DNA for the CDR3 is TGTGCCAGCAGTCGCATAGGGCTTAGTGAAAAACTGTTTTTT. Amino acids: CASSRIGLSEKLFF.